This T cell receptor (beta chain) emerged from a study of blood T cell repertoires in COVID-19. The wider study: T cells, B-cell-depleted T cells, or PBMCs provided the cDNA or gDNA that served as material.

Followed over time, Seattle patients had been enrolled while infection was active. As handled by the study authors: Nucleated cell counts were estimated from reference gene primer amplification. TCRdb's copy holds only in-frame clones and misses some; the assay was immunoSEQ multiplex PCR. V and J calls and clone size are given by that table; D and trimming were obtained from the DNA. The sample holds 150,000 to 200,000 clones, about 76% seen once. Germline-derived CDR1 and CDR2 are SGHAT and FQNNGV. The CDR3 is 16 residues long. Trimming took 6 bases from V and 3 from J; bases not matched to a gene: 12.

Sequencing input: peripheral blood. This chain joins TRBV11-2 and TRBJ2-5; 8 bases are a match to TRBD1. The clonotype was recovered from a woman aged 35 to 49 with COVID-19, enrolled during active disease. CDR3 protein: CASSPMGAGGEETQYF. CDR3 DNA sequence: TGTGCCAGCAGTCCGATGGGTGCAGGGGGCGAAGAGACCCAGTACTTC.